These 27 T cell receptor beta chains came from one sample sequenced in a study of neoadjuvant nivolumab and ipilimumab in lung cancer. Produced via immunoSEQ multiplex PCR; TCRdb's table is partial and in-frame only. The repertoire has under 15,000 clones, nearly 97% of them found once; the top ten carry roughly 2.5%. The sample here was peripheral blood, taken after neoadjuvant nivolumab, alone or with ipilimumab, at or shortly before surgery. Receptors originate from an adult with non-small cell lung cancer.

This clone has only one observation. The chain carries TRBV19 and TRBJ2-7; 7 nucleotides agree with TRBD2. Germline values: CDR1 LNHDA, CDR2 SQIVND (reference sequence). The junction had 4 bases not matched to a gene; V was cut back by 4 bases and J by 4 bases. CDR3 length equals 13 residues. CDR3 sequence (DNA): TGTGCCAGTAGTAGCGGGAGTAGTTACGAGCAGTACTTC. Its translation is CASSSGSSYEQYF.

This rearrangement joins TRBV18 to TRBJ2-2; the match to TRBD2 covers 8 bases. This CDR3 has 18 amino acids. Per the germline V gene, CDR1 is KGHSH and CDR2 is LQKENI. V dropped 0 bases and J dropped 2; count of bases not matched to a gene: 8. The CDR3 is CASSPPVLLAANTGELFF. CDR3 DNA sequence: TGTGCCAGCTCACCACCGGTCTTACTAGCGGCCAACACCGGGGAGCTGTTTTTT.

The CDR3, as DNA: TGTGCCAGTAGTATTCGGCTAGCAGATCCCTACAATGAGCAGTTCTTC. Translation: CASSIRLADPYNEQFF. The chain is built from TRBV19 and TRBJ2-1; D might be TRBD2 (5 bases). Germline CDR1 is LNHDA and CDR2 is SQIVND (reference sequence). The V end was cut by 3 bases, the J end by 2 bases, with 14 bases between. The CDR3 contains 16 residues. Variable domain in full (rest from reference TRBV19 and TRBJ2-1): DGGITQSPKYLFRKEGQNVTLSCEQNLNHDAMYWYRQDPGQGLRLIYYSQIVNDFQKGDIAEGYSVSREKKESFPLTVTSAQKNPTAFYLCASSIRLADPYNEQFFGPGTRLTVL.

The chain couples TRBV7-2 to TRBJ2-7; 7 bases line up with TRBD2. The CDR3 contains 13 residues. Germline trimming cut 8 bases from V and 4 bases from J; bases unmatched to any gene: 8. Looked up from germline, CDR1 is SGHTA and CDR2 is FQGNSA. CDR3 amino acids: CASATSARYEQYF. The CDR3 DNA follows: TGTGCCAGCGCCACTAGCGCCCGATACGAGCAGTACTTC.

V usage is TRBV6-6 and J usage is TRBJ2-7, with TRBD1 matching over 7 bases. This CDR3 spans 16 amino acids. V was clipped by 6 bases and J by 4 bases; unmatched bases: 15. The V gene's germline CDR1 is MNHNY and CDR2 SVGAGI (reference sequence). This chain's CDR3 is CASRGQRSSSGYEQYF. Written as DNA, the CDR3 is TGTGCCAGCAGGGGACAGCGCTCTTCCTCTGGGTACGAGCAGTACTTC.

This clone was observed once. V and J are TRBV5-4 and TRBJ2-1; 8 nucleotides agree with TRBD2. Germline values: CDR1 SGHNT, CDR2 YYREEE (reference sequence). This CDR3 comprises 15 residues. Trimming removed 2 bases from V and 5 bases from J; junction bases left unmatched: 6. CDR3 sequence (DNA): TGTGCCAGCAGCTTTCAAAGGACTAGCCACAATGAGCAGTTCTTC. It is translated as CASSFQRTSHNEQFF.

V gene TRBV5-5 combines with J gene TRBJ1-2, with D hard to call. Germline assignment: CDR1 SGHKS and CDR2 YYEKEE (reference sequence). Trimming left V 1 base short and J 6 bases short, with 13 bases between. The CDR3 loop spans 14 amino acids. CDR3 sequence: CASSLSAPPDGYTF. CDR3 DNA: TGTGCCAGCAGCTTGTCGGCCCCCCCAGATGGCTACACCTTC.

The chain is built from TRBV5-1 and TRBJ2-1, with 9 nucleotides matching TRBD2. With 4 bases clipped from V and 1 base from J, the junction kept 12 bases outside the gene matches. Germline loops: CDR1 SGHRS, CDR2 YFSETQ. There are 18 residues in the CDR3. The CDR3 coding sequence is TGCGCCAGCAGCGAGCTAGGGGCGGGAGGGCCTTCCTACAATGAGCAGTTCTTC. It translates to CASSELGAGGPSYNEQFF.

The chain joins TRBV12-5 to TRBJ2-3; 11 positions agree with TRBD2. The CDR3 is made up of 15 amino acids. Germline V gene lookup returns CDR1 LGHNT and CDR2 FRNRAP. V was pared by 6 bases and J by 4 bases, with 6 bases of the junction left unmatched. The CDR3 nucleotides read TGTGCTAGTGGATATACTAGCGGGGGTTCAGATACGCAGTATTTT. It specifies CASGYTSGGSDTQYF.

The chain joins TRBV11-3 to TRBJ2-3; TRBD2 matches at 13 bases. CDR1 is SGHNT, CDR2 YENEEA, per germline. Losses at the gene ends were 5 bases for V and 4 bases for J; bases not matched to a gene: 6. This CDR3 comprises 16 residues. The CDR3 bases are TGTGCCAGCAGCCCAGGGACTAGCGGGAACTCAGATACGCAGTATTTT. Translated: CASSPGTSGNSDTQYF.

The CDR3 nucleotides read TGTGCCAGCAGCTTAGGGAGGACAGCGAAAGAGACCCAGTACTTC. It translates to CASSLGRTAKETQYF. This chain joins TRBV7-9 and TRBJ2-5, with D perhaps TRBD1 (6 bases). Looked up from germline, CDR1 is SEHNR and CDR2 is FQNEAQ (reference sequence). The CDR3 covers 15 residues. Deletions cut 1 base from V and 3 bases from J, with 12 bases between.

The CDR3 DNA sequence: TGTGCCAGCAGCACGGACACTAACACCGGGGAGCTGTTTTTT. It codes for CASSTDTNTGELFF. The rearrangement uses TRBV9 and TRBJ2-2, with a possible D match to TRBD1 (5 bases). The CDR3 contains 14 residues. V lost 4 bases and J lost 2, with 9 bases in between. The germline V gene has CDR1 SGDLS and CDR2 YYNGEE.

This chain links TRBV19 with TRBJ2-5, with 7 bases matching TRBD1. After removal of 9 bases from V and 3 bases from J, the junction contained 10 bases not matched to a gene. CDR3 length equals 14 residues. The germline gives CDR1 LNHDA, CDR2 SQIVND (reference sequence). CDR3 region: CASAAQGDEETQYF. The CDR3 DNA reads TGTGCCAGCGCCGCCCAGGGGGACGAAGAGACCCAGTACTTC.

This sequence joins TRBV19 and TRBJ2-7, with 8 nucleotides matching TRBD1. Looked up from germline, CDR1 is LNHDA and CDR2 is SQIVND (reference sequence). The length of the CDR3 is 12 residues. In DNA, the CDR3 is TGTGCTTCCTCGGGACAGGCCGGGAAGCAGTACTTC. This gives the protein CASSGQAGKQYF.

V and J are TRBV5-6 and TRBJ1-1; D not resolved. Germline V CDR1 and CDR2: SGHDT, YYEEEE. CDR3 length: 12 residues. With 2 bases removed from V and 4 bases from J, the gap between germline ends came to 6 bases. The CDR3 DNA sequence: TGTGCCAGCAGCTTTAGGGTCACTGAAGCTTTCTTT. Amino acid sequence: CASSFRVTEAFF.

The chain has TRBV18 and TRBJ2-7, with D unclear. Germline-derived CDR1 and CDR2 are KGHSH and LQKENI. Trimming removed 6 bases from V and 2 bases from J, with 14 bases in between. This CDR3 is built from 14 residues. The CDR3 nucleotides read TGTGCCAGCTCGGATGTATTACTCCCCTACGAGCAGTACTTC. Translated, it gives CASSDVLLPYEQYF.

This clone occurred once. This rearrangement joins TRBV6-1 to TRBJ2-5, with 8 bases that match TRBD2. CDR1 is MNHNS, CDR2 SASEGT, per germline. This CDR3 has 15 amino acids. Germline trimming cut 6 bases from V and 5 bases from J; bases unmatched to any gene: 11. This CDR3 reads CASRSGSRAGETQYF. For the CDR3, the DNA is TGTGCCAGCAGGAGCGGGAGCAGGGCCGGGGAGACCCAGTACTTC.

The chain recombines TRBV18 with TRBJ1-1; D is unclear. Trimming left V 3 bases short and J 0 bases short, with 11 bases between. From germline, CDR1 is KGHSH and CDR2 LQKENI. The CDR3 length is 15 residues. CDR3: CASSPRPGLNTEAFF. The CDR3 coding sequence is TGTGCCAGCTCACCCCGTCCAGGTCTGAACACTGAAGCTTTCTTT. Together with reference TRBV18 and TRBJ1-1, the CDR3 gives the full variable domain: NAGVMQNPRHLVRRRGQEARLRCSPMKGHSHVYWYRQLPEEGLKFMVYLQKENIIDESGMPKERFSAEFPKEGPSILRIQQVVRGDSAAYFCASSPRPGLNTEAFFGQGTRLTVV.

The chain joins TRBV2 to TRBJ2-4; either TRBD1 or TRBD2 may supply D (6 bases each). Trimming cost V 6 bases and J 7 bases, with 22 bases left between them. The CDR3 loop spans 16 amino acids. Germline V lookup: CDR1 SNHLY, CDR2 FYNNEI. CDR3 nucleotides: TGTGCCAGCAGCCCTGCGTCACAGGGACGGGGGAACATTCAGTACTTC. It encodes CASSPASQGRGNIQYF.

V is TRBV4-3 and J is TRBJ1-5; tentatively, D is TRBD1 (5 bases). V gave up 0 bases and J gave up 11 bases, with 14 bases separating them. CDR3 length: 14 residues. Per the germline V gene, CDR1 is LGHNA and CDR2 is YSLEER. The CDR3 is CASSQDEGQASQHF. CDR3 sequence (DNA): TGCGCCAGCAGCCAAGACGAGGGGCAGGCGTCCCAGCATTTT.

The genes are TRBV18 and TRBJ2-3; 8 bases map to TRBD1. V lost 0 bases, J lost 1 base, and 6 bases stayed unmatched. The CDR3 loop spans 17 amino acids. Germline-derived CDR1 and CDR2 are KGHSH and LQKENI. CDR3 region: CASSPPGLTGGTDTQYF. DNA of the CDR3: TGTGCCAGCTCACCACCGGGGTTGACAGGGGGCACAGATACGCAGTATTTT.

This rearrangement joins TRBV7-2 to TRBJ2-2; D possibly uses TRBD1 or TRBD2 (6 bases each). V shed 1 base and J shed 5 bases, with 11 bases lying between them. The CDR3 has 15 residues. Germline V gives CDR1 SGHTA, CDR2 FQGNSA. CDR3 DNA: TGTGCCAGCAGCTTAGGTTGGGGGGCTACCGGGGAGCTGTTTTTT. This codes for CASSLGWGATGELFF.

The chain carries TRBV4-2 and TRBJ2-1; D is possibly TRBD2 (6 bases). The CDR3 totals 13 residues. Between the trimmed V and J ends, which lost 0 bases and 10 bases, there was a span of 10 bases. Germline CDR1 reads LGHNA; CDR2 reads YNFKEQ. This CDR3 is CASSQERGREQFF. In DNA form, the CDR3 reads TGTGCCAGCAGCCAAGAACGAGGGAGGGAGCAGTTCTTC.

The chain couples TRBV5-1 to TRBJ1-4, with 7 nucleotides matching TRBD1. Trimming took 0 bases from V and 8 from J; bases not matched to a gene: 10. The CDR3 length is 16 residues. Germline V gene lookup returns CDR1 SGHRS and CDR2 YFSETQ. The DNA of the CDR3 is TGCGCCAGCAGCTTGGGGGGGACAGACTCGGGGGAAAAACTGTTTTTT. It is translated as CASSLGGTDSGEKLFF.

This CDR3 reads CASSESWTGEDEQFF. Written as DNA, the CDR3 is TGCGCCAGCAGTGAATCCTGGACAGGGGAGGATGAGCAGTTCTTC. The chain recombines TRBV10-1 with TRBJ2-1, with 9 bases matching TRBD1. Trimming took 3 bases from V and 8 from J; bases not matched to a gene: 8. Germline V lookup: CDR1 WNHNN, CDR2 SYGVQD (reference sequence). This CDR3 spans 15 amino acids.

The chain employs TRBV6-1 and TRBJ2-7; D might be TRBD2 (6 bases). This CDR3 spans 16 amino acids. V was shortened by 0 bases and J by 0 bases, with 12 bases between the two germline ends. Germline values: CDR1 MNHNS, CDR2 SASEGT. The CDR3 DNA is TGTGCCAGCAGTGAAGCGCCAGCGGGCTTCTCCTACGAGCAGTACTTC. It translates to CASSEAPAGFSYEQYF.

The chain joins TRBV5-1 to TRBJ2-5; D remains ambiguous. Germline loops: CDR1 SGHRS, CDR2 YFSETQ. V was shortened by 3 bases and J by 0 bases, with 18 bases between the two germline ends. The CDR3 consists of 17 residues. Written as DNA, the CDR3 is TGCGCCAGCAGCTCGAGAACCAGACTTTTGTACCAAGAGACCCAGTACTTC. Its protein product is CASSSRTRLLYQETQYF.